The sequence of this T cell receptor (beta chain) was determined in a study of OX40 agonist ivuxolimab in advanced cancers. Sequencing was performed with immunoSEQ multiplex PCR; in TCRdb, only in-frame clones are kept and a portion is missing. This table holds more than 80,000 clones, 65% to 90% found once. CDR3 size: 15 residues. Germline V gives CDR1 SNHLY, CDR2 FYNNEI. With V trimmed by 6 bases and J by 5 bases, 6 bases remained unmatched. The sequence was obtained from an adult with an advanced solid tumor such as melanoma, head and neck, liver or kidney cancer. The sample was CD4+ or CD8+ T cells sorted from blood, taken in a trial of the OX40 agonist ivuxolimab. This chain uses TRBV2 with TRBJ1-5; 11 bases align to TRBD1. The CDR3 protein is CASSPGTGGYQPQHF. CDR3 DNA sequence: TGTGCCAGCAGCCCCGGGACAGGGGGTTATCAGCCCCAGCATTTT.